This is a list of T cell receptor beta chains from one sample in a study of blood T cell repertoires in COVID-19. The protocol was immunoSEQ multiplex PCR, while the TCRdb copy is restricted to in-frame clones and leaves out a portion. The sample consists of 200,000 to 250,000 clones, about 80% of them appearing once. Material for sequencing was PBMCs or T cells enriched from blood (not recorded which). The receptor source for this set is a man aged 55 to 69 who had recovered from COVID-19. Each CDR3 is given with its conserved first and last residue. The order of the fields is J gene, D gene, clone size, V gene, CDR3 protein, CDR3 DNA. A D gene is named only where the DNA matches it firmly. Clone size is given for some rows only: seen once, a few or many times, or a class if the clone is expanded.

TRBJ1-2 TRBD1 few TRBV6-6 CASSRQGQGLTTNYGYTF TGTGCCAGCAGCCGACAGGGTCAGGGCCTCACTACTAACTATGGCTACACCTTC
TRBJ2-3 TRBD2 NA TRBV7-9 CASSPGLAGGPDTQYF TGTGCCAGCAGCCCAGGACTAGCGGGGGGTCCAGATACGCAGTATTTT
TRBJ2-1 TRBD2 NA TRBV6-2/TRBV6-3 CASSTWGGYPGSPDDEQFF TGTGCCAGCAGTACGTGGGGGGGGTACCCGGGGAGTCCCGACGACGAGCAGTTCTTC
TRBJ1-3 TRBD1 NA TRBV27 CASSPTTGVSGNTIYF TGTGCCAGCAGCCCGACCACAGGGGTTTCTGGAAACACCATATATTTT
TRBJ1-1 TRBD1 NA TRBV19 CASSPQGFGTEAFF TGTGCCAGTAGTCCACAGGGGTTTGGAACTGAAGCTTTCTTT
TRBJ2-3 NA few TRBV7-8 CASSLVPLASTDTQYF TGTGCCAGCAGCTTAGTCCCGCTAGCTAGCACAGATACGCAGTATTTT
TRBJ1-1 TRBD1 NA TRBV7-2 CASSGDRQGATAFF TGTGCCAGCAGCGGGGACCGACAGGGGGCGACGGCTTTCTTT
TRBJ1-1 NA few TRBV5-1 CASSLSGLNTEAFF TGCGCCAGCAGCTTGTCAGGGCTGAACACTGAAGCTTTCTTT
TRBJ1-6 TRBD1 NA TRBV5-1 CASSEDRDNSPLHF TGCGCCAGCAGCGAAGACAGGGACAATTCACCCCTCCACTTT
TRBJ2-4 NA NA TRBV7-9 CASSLMGAGKNIQYF TGTGCCAGCAGCTTAATGGGGGCAGGCAAAAACATTCAGTACTTC
TRBJ2-3 NA NA TRBV4-3 CASSPQGPDTQYF TGCGCCAGCAGCCCACAGGGCCCAGATACGCAGTATTTT
TRBJ2-5 TRBD2 NA TRBV12-5 CASGPGLAQETQYF TGTGCTAGTGGTCCCGGACTAGCCCAAGAGACCCAGTACTTC
TRBJ1-1 NA NA TRBV7-2 CASSYRVMGTEAFF TGTGCCAGCAGTTACAGGGTAATGGGGACTGAAGCTTTCTTT
TRBJ1-4 NA NA TRBV11-3 CASSLSYRTTNEKLFF TGTGCCAGCAGCTTATCCTACAGGACAACTAATGAAAAACTGTTTTTT
TRBJ2-7 NA NA TRBV4-3 CASSQDASGVPPGEQYF TGCGCCAGCAGCCAAGATGCCTCGGGGGTCCCTCCTGGGGAGCAGTACTTC
TRBJ1-4 NA NA TRBV5-1 CASSFQGWATNEKLFF TGCGCCAGCAGCTTCCAGGGTTGGGCAACTAATGAAAAACTGTTTTTT